These T cell receptor beta chains were read from a single sample in a study of cytomegalovirus exposure and HLA in healthy donors. The data were produced by immunoSEQ multiplex PCR, yet TCRdb's version contains in-frame clones alone and is incomplete. The sample contains 130,000 to 150,000 clones, 80% to 90% of which appear only once. The sequencing sample was made of PBMCs. Source of these receptors: a woman aged 40 to 50 in good health and CMV-seropositive. Both conserved end residues are part of each CDR3. D genes are given only for firm matches. Clone size, where shown, is once, few, many, or a class for clones that have expanded.

v_call,d_call,j_call,clone_size,cdr3_nt,cdr3_aa
TRBV27,TRBD1,TRBJ2-7,-,TGTGCCAGCAGTTCCCGGGACAGGAACTACGAGCAGTACTTC,CASSSRDRNYEQYF
TRBV6-1,TRBD1,TRBJ2-2,-,TGTGCCAGCAGAATCGGACAGGGAAACACCGGGGAGCTGTTTTTT,CASRIGQGNTGELFF
TRBV9,TRBD2,TRBJ2-3,-,TGTGCCAGCGCCCGACTAGCGGGTTACACAGATACGCAGTATTTT,CASARLAGYTDTQYF
TRBV5-5,TRBD1,TRBJ2-1,-,TGTGCCAGCAGCTTGGGGGACAGGGGGCTCTACAATGAGCAGTTCTTC,CASSLGDRGLYNEQFF
TRBV6-5,TRBD2,TRBJ2-7,-,TGTGCCAGCAGTTACTCGGGCGGGAGGTCCTACGAGCAGTACTTC,CASSYSGGRSYEQYF
TRBV7-3,TRBD1,TRBJ1-5,-,TGTGCCAGCAGCTTGGACAGGGGTCAGCCCCAGCATTTT,CASSLDRGQPQHF
TRBV4-2,-,TRBJ2-6,few,TGTGCCAGCAGCCAAGAACCTGGGCCCGGGGCCAACGTCCTGACTTTC,CASSQEPGPGANVLTF
TRBV18,TRBD1,TRBJ1-2,-,TGTGCCAGCTCACTCCGGACAGGGGCGTTCGAGGGCTACACCTTC,CASSLRTGAFEGYTF
TRBV7-2,-,TRBJ1-1,-,TGTGCCAGCAGCTTAGTCGCCCTGGGGAAGGGGCTGAATGCTTTCTTT,CASSLVALGKGLNAFF
TRBV7-3,-,TRBJ2-1,-,TGTGCCAGCAGCTCCCCCGGGACACCGGAGCAGTTCTTC,CASSSPGTPEQFF
TRBV11-2,-,TRBJ2-1,-,TGTGCCAGCAGCTCAGGTGGCAGGGTCGATGAGCAGTTCTTC,CASSSGGRVDEQFF
TRBV6-1,-,TRBJ1-1,-,TGTGCCAGCAGTGTGGGTGGGCCTAACGCTGAAGCTTTCTTT,CASSVGGPNAEAFF
TRBV7-2,-,TRBJ2-7,once,TGTGCCAGCAGCCCCCGCGGAGCTTACTCCGGCGAGCAGTACTTC,CASSPRGAYSGEQYF
TRBV28,TRBD1,TRBJ1-1,-,TGTGCCAGCAGTCCGCCCCAACAGGGGGTGAACACTGAAGCTTTCTTT,CASSPPQQGVNTEAFF
TRBV27,-,TRBJ1-5,-,TGTGCCAGCGGAATGAGAGGGATTGGCAATCAGCCCCAGCATTTT,CASGMRGIGNQPQHF
TRBV29-1,-,TRBJ1-2,-,TGCAGCGTTGAACGCAGCTATGGCTACACCTTC,CSVERSYGYTF
TRBV4-3,TRBD2,TRBJ2-7,-,TGCGCCAGCAGCCAATATAGCGGGGGGGCCTACGAGCAGTACTTC,CASSQYSGGAYEQYF
TRBV19,-,TRBJ1-1,once,TGTGCCAGTACCGACAGTCCTATGAACACTGAAGCTTTCTTT,CASTDSPMNTEAFF